A selection of T cell receptor beta chains follows, all from one sample in a study of STAT5B mutations in CD4+ large granular lymphocyte leukemia. Profiled with immunoSEQ multiplex PCR; TCRdb holds only in-frame clones, not every one. The sample has about 46,000 clones; about 80% are singletons. The sequencing sample was made of CD4+ T cells from blood buffy coats. These receptors all come from a human donor in good health. CDR3s include the opening cysteine and the closing phenylalanine or tryptophan. D genes are given only for firm matches. For some rows the clone size is stated as once, few or many, or as a class when expanded; others skip it.

cdr3_length: 14
clone_size: NA
v_call: TRBV11-1
j_call: TRBJ2-7
d_call: TRBD1
cdr3_aa: CASSYDRQGYEQYF
cdr3_nt: TGTGCCAGCAGCTATGACCGACAGGGCTACGAGCAGTACTTC

cdr3_length: 13
clone_size: NA
v_call: TRBV11-3
j_call: TRBJ2-2
d_call: NA
cdr3_aa: CASSTINTGELFF
cdr3_nt: TGTGCCAGCAGCACGATTAACACCGGGGAGCTGTTTTTT

cdr3_length: 12
clone_size: once
v_call: TRBV29-1
j_call: TRBJ1-1
d_call: NA
cdr3_aa: CSVGKGNTEAFF
cdr3_nt: TGCAGCGTTGGTAAGGGGAACACTGAAGCTTTCTTT

cdr3_length: 11
clone_size: NA
v_call: TRBV5-1
j_call: TRBJ1-1
d_call: NA
cdr3_aa: CASSLNTEAFF
cdr3_nt: TGCGCCAGCAGCTTGAACACTGAAGCTTTCTTT

cdr3_length: 12
clone_size: NA
v_call: TRBV27
j_call: TRBJ1-2
d_call: NA
cdr3_aa: CASSLSGLSYTF
cdr3_nt: TGTGCCAGCAGTTTATCGGGGCTTTCCTACACCTTC

cdr3_length: 16
clone_size: NA
v_call: TRBV5-1
j_call: TRBJ1-1
d_call: NA
cdr3_aa: CASSRDGKLVNTEAFF
cdr3_nt: TGCGCCAGCAGCAGGGACGGGAAGTTAGTGAACACTGAAGCTTTCTTT

cdr3_length: 16
clone_size: NA
v_call: TRBV5-1
j_call: TRBJ1-2
d_call: NA
cdr3_aa: CASSSHAGALNYGYTF
cdr3_nt: TGCGCCAGCAGCTCGCACGCTGGGGCTCTCAACTATGGCTACACCTTC

cdr3_length: 15
clone_size: NA
v_call: TRBV7-3
j_call: TRBJ2-5
d_call: TRBD2
cdr3_aa: CASSLGGLAGETQYF
cdr3_nt: TGTGCCAGCAGCTTAGGGGGACTAGCAGGGGAGACCCAGTACTTC

cdr3_length: 13
clone_size: NA
v_call: TRBV27
j_call: TRBJ1-5
d_call: NA
cdr3_aa: CASSAQGRQPQHF
cdr3_nt: TGTGCCAGCAGTGCGCAGGGACGTCAGCCCCAGCATTTT

cdr3_length: 13
clone_size: NA
v_call: TRBV5-6
j_call: TRBJ2-7
d_call: NA
cdr3_aa: CASSVQGQGEQYF
cdr3_nt: TGTGCCAGCAGCGTACAGGGCCAGGGCGAGCAGTACTTC

cdr3_length: 14
clone_size: NA
v_call: TRBV6-6
j_call: TRBJ2-2
d_call: NA
cdr3_aa: CASSHPRDAGELFF
cdr3_nt: TGTGCCAGCAGTCATCCCCGGGACGCCGGGGAGCTGTTTTTT

cdr3_length: 16
clone_size: NA
v_call: TRBV9
j_call: TRBJ2-2
d_call: TRBD2
cdr3_aa: CASSVQPTSDSGELFF
cdr3_nt: TGTGCCAGCAGCGTCCAGCCGACTAGCGATTCCGGGGAGCTGTTTTTT

cdr3_length: 14
clone_size: NA
v_call: TRBV19
j_call: TRBJ2-1
d_call: NA
cdr3_aa: CASTAGHGYNEQFF
cdr3_nt: TGTGCCAGTACCGCGGGACACGGATACAATGAGCAGTTCTTC

cdr3_length: 15
clone_size: NA
v_call: TRBV5-6
j_call: TRBJ2-7
d_call: NA
cdr3_aa: CASSLDRDGTYEQYF
cdr3_nt: TGTGCCAGCAGCTTGGATCGGGACGGGACCTACGAGCAGTACTTC

cdr3_length: 17
clone_size: NA
v_call: TRBV25-1
j_call: TRBJ1-1
d_call: NA
cdr3_aa: CASSKMGLGPEIPEAFF
cdr3_nt: TGTGCCAGCAGTAAAATGGGGCTGGGACCTGAGATCCCTGAAGCTTTCTTT

cdr3_length: 15
clone_size: NA
v_call: TRBV2
j_call: TRBJ2-2
d_call: NA
cdr3_aa: CASSPRTVNTGELFF
cdr3_nt: TGTGCCAGCAGTCCCCGGACCGTTAACACCGGGGAGCTGTTTTTT

cdr3_length: 14
clone_size: NA
v_call: TRBV28
j_call: TRBJ1-6
d_call: NA
cdr3_aa: CASSSQGSWSPLHF
cdr3_nt: TGTGCCAGCAGTTCACAGGGAAGCTGGTCACCCCTCCACTTT

cdr3_length: 16
clone_size: few
v_call: TRBV28
j_call: TRBJ1-6
d_call: TRBD1
cdr3_aa: CASSPPLDRGGRPLHF
cdr3_nt: TGTGCCAGCAGTCCACCTTTGGACAGGGGGGGGCGGCCCCTCCACTTT

cdr3_length: 14
clone_size: NA
v_call: TRBV18
j_call: TRBJ1-2
d_call: NA
cdr3_aa: CASSSGTRNYGYTF
cdr3_nt: TGTGCCAGCTCTTCGGGGACGAGGAACTATGGCTACACCTTC

cdr3_length: 16
clone_size: NA
v_call: TRBV4-1
j_call: TRBJ1-2
d_call: NA
cdr3_aa: CASSPGGGGANYGYTF
cdr3_nt: TGCGCCAGCAGCCCCGGGGGGGGAGGTGCTAACTATGGCTACACCTTC

cdr3_length: 14
clone_size: NA
v_call: TRBV5-4
j_call: TRBJ2-7
d_call: TRBD2
cdr3_aa: CASRLAGGGHEQYF
cdr3_nt: TGTGCCAGCAGACTAGCGGGGGGCGGGCACGAGCAGTACTTC

cdr3_length: 14
clone_size: NA
v_call: TRBV30
j_call: TRBJ1-5
d_call: NA
cdr3_aa: CAWSVMTGNQPQHF
cdr3_nt: TGTGCCTGGAGTGTAATGACAGGCAATCAGCCCCAGCATTTT

cdr3_length: 17
clone_size: NA
v_call: TRBV11-2
j_call: TRBJ2-7
d_call: TRBD2
cdr3_aa: CASSLVSSGRAIYEQYF
cdr3_nt: TGTGCCAGCAGCTTAGTTAGTAGCGGGAGGGCCATCTACGAGCAGTACTTC

cdr3_length: 15
clone_size: NA
v_call: TRBV5-1
j_call: TRBJ2-2
d_call: NA
cdr3_aa: CATPNRGIRTGELFF
cdr3_nt: TGCGCCACCCCTAATAGGGGGATTAGGACCGGGGAGCTGTTTTTT

cdr3_length: 11
clone_size: NA
v_call: TRBV20-1
j_call: TRBJ2-7
d_call: TRBD2
cdr3_aa: CSASAGDEQYF
cdr3_nt: TGCAGTGCTAGTGCGGGGGACGAGCAGTACTTC

cdr3_length: 14
clone_size: NA
v_call: TRBV29-1
j_call: TRBJ1-1
d_call: NA
cdr3_aa: CSARARIGGTEAFF
cdr3_nt: TGCAGCGCCCGAGCCCGCATAGGAGGCACTGAAGCTTTCTTT

cdr3_length: 14
clone_size: NA
v_call: TRBV2
j_call: TRBJ1-2
d_call: TRBD1
cdr3_aa: CASAFPGTGGGYTF
cdr3_nt: TGTGCCAGCGCCTTCCCCGGGACAGGGGGGGGCTACACCTTC

cdr3_length: 16
clone_size: NA
v_call: TRBV21-1
j_call: TRBJ2-7
d_call: NA
cdr3_aa: CASSPGLAGGGCEQYF
cdr3_nt: TGTGCCAGCAGCCCGGGACTAGCGGGAGGGGGATGCGAGCAGTACTTC

cdr3_length: 17
clone_size: NA
v_call: TRBV9
j_call: TRBJ2-6
d_call: NA
cdr3_aa: CASSVDSGTAGANVLTF
cdr3_nt: TGTGCCAGCAGCGTAGACTCAGGGACGGCTGGGGCCAACGTCCTGACTTTC

cdr3_length: 15
clone_size: NA
v_call: TRBV6-4
j_call: TRBJ2-1
d_call: TRBD2
cdr3_aa: CASSMTSGGYNEQFF
cdr3_nt: TGTGCCAGCAGTATGACTAGCGGGGGCTACAATGAGCAGTTCTTC

cdr3_length: 11
clone_size: NA
v_call: TRBV6-5
j_call: TRBJ1-5
d_call: NA
cdr3_aa: CASSNGQPQHF
cdr3_nt: TGTGCCAGCAGTAATGGTCAGCCCCAGCATTTT

cdr3_length: 16
clone_size: NA
v_call: TRBV19
j_call: TRBJ2-2
d_call: TRBD2
cdr3_aa: CASSNSGGANTGELFF
cdr3_nt: TGTGCCAGTAGTAATAGCGGGGGGGCGAACACCGGGGAGCTGTTTTTT

cdr3_length: 16
clone_size: NA
v_call: TRBV5-4
j_call: TRBJ1-2
d_call: NA
cdr3_aa: CASSLGIGRTLSGYTF
cdr3_nt: TGTGCCAGCAGCTTGGGAATTGGGAGGACCCTCTCTGGCTACACCTTC

cdr3_length: 13
clone_size: NA
v_call: TRBV25-1
j_call: TRBJ1-2
d_call: NA
cdr3_aa: CASSERGGDGYTF
cdr3_nt: TGTGCCAGCAGTGAAAGGGGGGGGGATGGCTACACCTTC

cdr3_length: 16
clone_size: NA
v_call: TRBV30
j_call: TRBJ2-4
d_call: NA
cdr3_aa: CAWSVRGLLAKNIQYF
cdr3_nt: TGTGCCTGGAGTGTACGGGGACTCCTAGCCAAAAACATTCAGTACTTC

cdr3_length: 16
clone_size: NA
v_call: TRBV30
j_call: TRBJ1-4
d_call: NA
cdr3_aa: CAWKPRARGTNEKLFF
cdr3_nt: TGTGCCTGGAAACCCAGGGCGAGGGGAACTAATGAAAAACTGTTTTTT

cdr3_length: 15
clone_size: NA
v_call: TRBV6-5
j_call: TRBJ1-2
d_call: TRBD1
cdr3_aa: CASSYDEGAGYGYTF
cdr3_nt: TGTGCCAGCAGTTACGATGAGGGGGCAGGATATGGCTACACCTTC

cdr3_length: 16
clone_size: few
v_call: TRBV2
j_call: TRBJ1-1
d_call: TRBD1
cdr3_aa: CASSDPRGQKNTEAFF
cdr3_nt: TGTGCCAGCAGTGATCCCAGGGGGCAGAAGAACACTGAAGCTTTCTTT

cdr3_length: 16
clone_size: NA
v_call: TRBV4-1
j_call: TRBJ2-5
d_call: TRBD1
cdr3_aa: CASSQETGGDQETQYF
cdr3_nt: TGCGCCAGCAGCCAAGAGACAGGGGGCGACCAAGAGACCCAGTACTTC

cdr3_length: 14
clone_size: NA
v_call: TRBV27
j_call: TRBJ1-1
d_call: TRBD1
cdr3_aa: CASSLWSGGPEAFF
cdr3_nt: TGTGCCAGCAGTTTATGGTCAGGGGGTCCTGAAGCTTTCTTT

cdr3_length: 16
clone_size: NA
v_call: TRBV5-1
j_call: TRBJ2-1
d_call: TRBD2
cdr3_aa: CASSLAASGTYNEQFF
cdr3_nt: TGCGCCAGCAGCTTGGCGGCTAGCGGTACCTACAATGAGCAGTTCTTC

cdr3_length: 16
clone_size: NA
v_call: TRBV2
j_call: TRBJ2-1
d_call: TRBD2
cdr3_aa: CASRWLAGVSYNEQFF
cdr3_nt: TGTGCCAGCAGGTGGCTAGCGGGAGTCTCTTACAATGAGCAGTTCTTC